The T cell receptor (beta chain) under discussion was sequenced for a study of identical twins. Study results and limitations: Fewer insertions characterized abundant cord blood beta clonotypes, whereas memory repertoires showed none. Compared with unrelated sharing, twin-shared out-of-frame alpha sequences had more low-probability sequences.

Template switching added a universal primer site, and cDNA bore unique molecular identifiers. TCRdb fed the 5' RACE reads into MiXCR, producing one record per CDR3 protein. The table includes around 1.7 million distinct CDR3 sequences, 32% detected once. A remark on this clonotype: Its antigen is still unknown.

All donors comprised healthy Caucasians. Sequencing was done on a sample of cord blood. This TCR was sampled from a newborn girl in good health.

CDR3 DNA: TGTGCCAGCAGCTTAGGAATGGACAGGAAAAATAATGGCTACACCTTC. This codes for CASSLGMDRKNNGYTF. The chain carries TRBV7-2 and TRBJ1-2; 7 bases line up with TRBD1. Germline CDR1 is SGHTA and CDR2 is FQGNSA. V was clipped by 1 base and J by 6 bases; unmatched bases: 11. There are 16 residues in the CDR3.